The rows below give T cell receptor beta chains drawn from one sample of a study of molecular identifiers for immune sequencing clone quantification. TCRdb processed the PCR reads anew with MiXCR; each CDR3 protein has one entry. This sample has about 640,000 distinct CDR3 sequences; roughly 21% occur once, and the top ten carry under 0.95%. Material for sequencing was naive CD8+ T cells from blood, with Jurkat cell RNA spiked in. These receptors came from a human donor in good health. Some libraries in this study had Jurkat cell RNA spiked in. The CDR3 runs from the conserved cysteine through the conserved F or W. A D gene is named only where the DNA matches it firmly. Size tells how often a clone was seen (once, few, many) or the class of an expanded clone, and some rows leave it out.

J	D	size	V	DNA	CDR3
TRBJ2-3	-	many	TRBV12-3/TRBV12-4	TGTGCCAGCAGTCGAATGGGGGGGCCAGCAGATACGCAGTATTTT	CASSRMGGPADTQYF
TRBJ1-3	TRBD1	many	TRBV2	TGTGCCAGCAGAGTCGGGACAGGCGGATTAGGAAACACCATATATTTT	CASRVGTGGLGNTIYF
TRBJ1-5	-	-	TRBV4-3	TGCGCCAGCAGCCAAGGTGTGTGGCAGCCCCAGCATTTT	CASSQGVWQPQHF
TRBJ2-7	-	many	TRBV4-1	TGCGCCAGCAGCCACACCAAAGGAAACTACGAGCAGTACTTC	CASSHTKGNYEQYF
TRBJ2-3	TRBD2	many	TRBV10-3	TGTGCCATCAGATCCCTCGGACTAGCGGGGACAGATACGCAGTATTTT	CAIRSLGLAGTDTQYF
TRBJ1-1	-	many	TRBV29-1	TGCAGCGTTGACCGGGGGGAGATGAAAGAAGCTTTCTTT	CSVDRGEMKEAFF
TRBJ1-1	-	many	TRBV6-2/TRBV6-3	TGTGCCAGCAGTCGATTCCAAAACACTGAAGCTTTCTTT	CASSRFQNTEAFF
TRBJ2-7	-	few	TRBV12-3/TRBV12-4	TGTGCCAGCAGGAGGGGGGCAGGCCCTCTCGACGAGCAGTACTTC	CASRRGAGPLDEQYF
TRBJ2-2	TRBD1	-	TRBV11-2	TGTGCCAGCAGCTGGGACAGGGATACAGGCAGAAAGTCCGGGGAGCTGTTTTTT	CASSWDRDTGRKSGELFF
TRBJ1-5	-	many	TRBV2	TGTGCCAGCAGTTTCCTCTTTGGCCAGCCCCAGCATTTT	CASSFLFGQPQHF
TRBJ2-1	-	many	TRBV4-3	TGCGCCAGCAGCGTCGGGTCGGGGCCGTACAATGAGCAGTTCTTC	CASSVGSGPYNEQFF
TRBJ2-3	TRBD1	-	TRBV20-1	TGCAGTGCGTTCATGAAGGACAGGGTTGAAGATACGCAGTATTTT	CSAFMKDRVEDTQYF
TRBJ2-3	TRBD1	-	TRBV4-1	TGCGCCAGCAGCCAACCCAGGGGGCTCGCGAGCACAGATACGCAGTATTTT	CASSQPRGLASTDTQYF
TRBJ1-4	TRBD1	many	TRBV13	TGTGCCAGCAGCCTTAGTTCAGGGGGAAATGAAAAACTGTTTTTT	CASSLSSGGNEKLFF
TRBJ2-1	-	-	TRBV20-1	TGCAGTGCTAGAGATCTAGACGGGGAGGCCTACAATGAGCAGTTCTTC	CSARDLDGEAYNEQFF
TRBJ2-3	-	many	TRBV29-1	TGCAGCGTTTCGGGTCTAACTTACACAGATACGCAGTATTTT	CSVSGLTYTDTQYF
TRBJ2-3	-	many	TRBV5-4	TGTGCCACCTCCAAGGACACAGATACGCAGTATTTT	CATSKDTDTQYF
TRBJ2-7	-	many	TRBV27	TGTGCCAGCAGTATCATCGGGACTTGGGGCGAGCAGTACTTC	CASSIIGTWGEQYF
TRBJ2-7	-	many	TRBV6-1	TGTGCCAGCAGTGAAGTAGCCGGGAGCTCCTACGAGCAGTACTTC	CASSEVAGSSYEQYF
TRBJ1-2	-	many	TRBV4-3	TGCGCCAGCAGCCAAGAAACCGTGACAGCACTTTCTAACTATGGCTACACCTTC	CASSQETVTALSNYGYTF
TRBJ2-3	TRBD2	many	TRBV14	TGTGCCAGCAGCCAAGGGGGCTACGGCGGGAGCTGGAGCACAGATACGCAGTATTTT	CASSQGGYGGSWSTDTQYF
TRBJ1-5	TRBD1	many	TRBV19	TGTGCCACCGCCCCCGGGACAGGGATTCAGCCCCAGCATTTT	CATAPGTGIQPQHF
TRBJ2-7	-	-	TRBV27	TGTGCCAGCGGTTGGGAGACTTACGAGCAGTACTTC	CASGWETYEQYF
TRBJ2-1	-	few	TRBV7-9	TGTGCCAGCAGCCTTGGACTATTCTCCTACAATGAGCAGTTCTTC	CASSLGLFSYNEQFF
TRBJ2-7	-	many	TRBV27	TGCGCCAGCAGCTTAGGCAGGGCTTCCTACGAGCAGTACTTC	CASSLGRASYEQYF
TRBJ1-5	-	-	TRBV6-2/TRBV6-3	TGTGCCAGCAATTTTGGGGCAGGACCCAATCAGCCCCAGCATTTT	CASNFGAGPNQPQHF
TRBJ2-2	-	many	TRBV6-6	TGTGCCAGCCCCGGCTACCGGACCGGGGAGCTGTTTTTT	CASPGYRTGELFF
TRBJ1-5	-	-	TRBV6-1	TGTGCCAGCAGTCGAGAGCCTGGGGCAGGGGCCTTTAATCAGCCCCAGCATTTT	CASSREPGAGAFNQPQHF
TRBJ2-3	TRBD2	-	TRBV2	TGTGCCAGCACCACCGGGACTAGCAGGAATATAATCACAGATACGCAGTATTTT	CASTTGTSRNIITDTQYF
TRBJ2-5	-	many	TRBV25-1	TGTGCCAGCAGTGAATATATCCGAGAGACCCAGTACTTC	CASSEYIRETQYF
TRBJ2-7	TRBD1	many	TRBV30	TGTGCCTGGGGACAGGGCTCGGGAACCTACGAGCAGTACTTC	CAWGQGSGTYEQYF
TRBJ2-5	-	many	TRBV4-1	TGCGCCAGCAGCCAAGATAGCGTAGCCCAGTACTTC	CASSQDSVAQYF
TRBJ2-2	TRBD2	-	TRBV7-6	TGTGCCAGCAGCTTAGAGGGGCTAGCGGAGGCCGGGGAGCTGTTTTTT	CASSLEGLAEAGELFF
TRBJ2-7	TRBD2	many	TRBV4-1	TGCGCCAGCAGCCACACTAGCGGGGGTATCTACGAGCAGTACTTC	CASSHTSGGIYEQYF
TRBJ1-2	TRBD1	few	TRBV7-9	TGTGCCAGCAGCGCACCACCCTCGGGGACAGGCCAGGGCTATGGCTACACCTTC	CASSAPPSGTGQGYGYTF
TRBJ2-7	-	-	TRBV21-1	TGTGCCAGCAGCACCCTCTGGGGGGCCTACGAGCAGTACTTC	CASSTLWGAYEQYF
TRBJ1-1	-	many	TRBV6-5	TGTGCCAGCAGTGACTTCCAGGTAATTGGGACTGAAGCTTTCTTT	CASSDFQVIGTEAFF
TRBJ1-1	TRBD1	-	TRBV7-3	TGTGCCAGCGGACAGGGCTTGAACACTGCAGCTTTCTTT	CASGQGLNTAAFF
TRBJ2-2	TRBD2	few	TRBV7-9	TGTGCCAGCAGCACAGGACTAGCGGACTCCGGGGAGCTGTTTTTT	CASSTGLADSGELFF
TRBJ2-2	-	many	TRBV7-9	TGTGCCAGCAGCCCACGGACTGGGAACACCGGGGAGCTGTTTTTT	CASSPRTGNTGELFF
TRBJ2-7	TRBD1	few	TRBV7-6	TGTGCCAGCAGCCCCGGTGGGGGACAGATCTGCGAGCAGTACTTC	CASSPGGGQICEQYF
TRBJ2-1	TRBD2	few	TRBV20-1	TGCAGTGCTAGAAATCCCGGGACTAACCAACGGGATGAGCAGTTCTTC	CSARNPGTNQRDEQFF
TRBJ2-3	-	many	TRBV28	TGTGCCAGCAGTCAAACCTCTAGCACAGATACGCAGTATTTT	CASSQTSSTDTQYF
TRBJ2-5	-	many	TRBV24-1	TGTGCCACCAGTGACCACGGATCTCGAGTATACCAAGAGACCCAGTACTTC	CATSDHGSRVYQETQYF
TRBJ1-3	TRBD1	many	TRBV9	TGTGCCAGCAGCGTATCCGGACAGGGTGTGGCGGGAAACACCATATATTTT	CASSVSGQGVAGNTIYF
TRBJ1-1	TRBD1	many	TRBV12-3/TRBV12-4	TGTGCCAGCAGTTCTACAGGGGGCCCACTCGCTGAAGCTTTCTTT	CASSSTGGPLAEAFF
TRBJ2-2	-	few	TRBV4-1	TGCGCCAGCAGCTCACACGTGGTGGACACCGGGGAGCTGTTTTTT	CASSSHVVDTGELFF
TRBJ2-1	-	-	TRBV13	TGTGCCAGCAGCTCCAGGGGGGCAGGGATGAATGAGCAGTTCTTC	CASSSRGAGMNEQFF
TRBJ2-3	-	many	TRBV6-6	TGTGCCAGCAGTTACCCCCCGGGGGACCACACAGATACGCAGTATTTT	CASSYPPGDHTDTQYF
TRBJ1-5	-	many	TRBV12-3/TRBV12-4	TGTGCCAGCAGTTTAATGGGACCCAATCAGCCCCAGCATTTT	CASSLMGPNQPQHF
TRBJ1-1	TRBD1	few	TRBV13	TGTGCCAGCAGCTCCCGGGACAGGGGGGTCGAAGCTTTCTTT	CASSSRDRGVEAFF